The entry below describes one T cell receptor (beta chain). Its cognate antigen has yet to be identified. The input lacks base qualities; no much larger clone sits a single base away. These data come from a study of blood T cell dynamics during melanoma immunotherapy (dated by TCRdb to the early 2020s). Context from the whole study: Patients with metastatic melanoma were treated with first-line pembrolizumab or nivolumab plus ipilimumab as standard of care in the United Kingdom. Consecutive patients formed a training cohort, and a further independent group of patients from the same centre was pooled into an external validation set. To find early correlates of response, the study profiled the peripheral T cell receptor repertoires of patients with metastatic melanoma both before and after one cycle of checkpoint inhibitor therapy.

The intended sense of this specimen's time point label: week 3, after first cycle of checkpoint inhibitor. Blood samples were collected before treatment (T0) and at week 3 (W3), after the first cycle of checkpoint blockade. Except for a couple of patients with rapid clinical progression, response was assessed 12 weeks after the first infusion by RECIST 1.1; disease control meant complete response, partial response or stable disease. Patients were not eligible if they had prior systemic cancer treatment, concomitant immunosuppressant therapy or synchronous other active malignancies. TCR beta was sequenced in both bulk PBMC and plasma cell-free DNA in order to track circulating cells as well as T cell turnover. Lymphoprep and SepMate tubes were used to isolate PBMC from blood, and red cell lysis was then performed. QIAamp DNA Blood Mini kits were used to extract DNA from PBMC and sorted T cell subsets.

For every bulk PBMC sample, a fixed 350 ng of DNA was loaded. TCR beta CDR3 sequences were amplified from genomic DNA using the immunoSEQ TCRb Assay kit according to manufacturer instructions. The KAPA Library Quantification Kit for Illumina platforms was used to quantify the pooled libraries by qPCR. Pooled libraries were clustered at roughly 0.6-1.2 pM and sequenced on an Illumina NextSeq 500. Per the source publication's procedure: The TCR data were analyzed using immunoSEQ ANALYZER and the R LymphoSeq package. A rearrangement efficiency score was calculated as productive divided by the sum of productive and non-productive CDR3 sequences. Clonality was assessed using the Gini coefficient and diversity using the Renyi index at alpha=1, with pairwise comparisons between timepoints within each patient. Clonal relatedness, based on an edit distance of 3, and repertoire similarity, based on the Bhattacharyya coefficient, were both computed in LymphoSeq. To classify response, a linear discriminant analysis based on week-3 changes in clonality and diversity was built with the R MASS and caret packages. TCRdb carries this immuneACCESS record with in-frame sequences only. Its versions omit some clonotypes, under half of them owing to an unresolved V gene in the studies checked, with the rest unexplained. V, J and clone size are taken as reported in that table, and D and trimming were inferred from the DNA itself. The sample table shows roughly 11,000 clones, and 89% are seen once. The ten largest make up around 24% of the sample.

The investigation overall reported the following: Whether the T cell clones behind the repertoire changes were melanoma-specific or instead reflected general immune activation was something the study could not determine. Unlike progressors, patients who went on to achieve disease control showed a bifurcated reorganization of the PBMC repertoire at W3, with either increased clonality or increased diversity. The relatively small sample size was acknowledged as something that could potentially limit how far the results can be generalized.

CDR1 and CDR2, per the germline V gene, are KGHSH and LQKENI. The CDR3 covers 15 residues, taking in both the cysteine and the phenylalanine. Only CDR3 DNA remains: 45 bases, in frame from the first base. V is clipped by 1 base and J by 5 bases, and the sequence between their germline boundaries is 14 bases long. The sequencing used blood, collected from a patient treated with checkpoint blockade. The receptor was isolated from a human donor with melanoma. This sequence uses TRBV18 and TRBJ2-5, with the identity of the D gene unclear. The CDR3 is CASSPLGSPSETQYF. Read as DNA, the sequence is TGTGCCAGCTCACCACTGGGCAGTCCAAGCGAGACCCAGTACTTC.